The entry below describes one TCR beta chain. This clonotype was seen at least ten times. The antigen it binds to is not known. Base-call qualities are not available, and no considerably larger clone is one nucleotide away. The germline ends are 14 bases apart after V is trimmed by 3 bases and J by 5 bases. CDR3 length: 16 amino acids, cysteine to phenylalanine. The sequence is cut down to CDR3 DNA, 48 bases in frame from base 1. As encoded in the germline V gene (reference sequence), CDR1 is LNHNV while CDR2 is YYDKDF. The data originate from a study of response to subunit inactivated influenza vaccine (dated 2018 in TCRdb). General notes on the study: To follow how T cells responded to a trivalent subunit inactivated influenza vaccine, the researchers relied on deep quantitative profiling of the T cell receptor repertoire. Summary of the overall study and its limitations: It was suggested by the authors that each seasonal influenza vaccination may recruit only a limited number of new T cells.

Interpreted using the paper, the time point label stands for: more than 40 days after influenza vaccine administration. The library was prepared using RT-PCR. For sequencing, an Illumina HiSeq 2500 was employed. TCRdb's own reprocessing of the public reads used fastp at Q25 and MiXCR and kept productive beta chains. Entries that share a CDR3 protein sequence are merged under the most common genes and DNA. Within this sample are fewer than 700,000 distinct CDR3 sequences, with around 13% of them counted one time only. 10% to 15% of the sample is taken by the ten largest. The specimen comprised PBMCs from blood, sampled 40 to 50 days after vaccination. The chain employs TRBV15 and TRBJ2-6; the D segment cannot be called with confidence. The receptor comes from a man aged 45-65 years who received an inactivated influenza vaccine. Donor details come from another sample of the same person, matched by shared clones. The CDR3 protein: CATSRTTFSRANVLTF. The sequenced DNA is TGTGCCACCAGCAGGACCACCTTTTCGAGGGCCAACGTCCTGACTTTC.